These 9 T cell receptor beta chains were sequenced from one sample in a study of shared clonotypes between healthy human individuals. TCRdb keeps only in-frame clones here, not all; method: immunoSEQ multiplex PCR. The sample holds about 2.4 million clones, approximately 90% seen once. The sequencing input was naive CD4+ T cells sorted from blood. Subset given: CD45RA+ positively selected. Receptor source: a man in his late teens or twenties in good health.

This chain joins TRBV6-6 and TRBJ2-7; 9 bases map to TRBD2. The CDR3 extends over 15 amino acids. With V trimmed by 3 bases and J by 6 bases, 9 bases remained unmatched. Germline-derived CDR1 and CDR2 are MNHNY and SVGAGI (reference sequence). In DNA form, the CDR3 reads TGTGCCAGCAGTTATGGCCTAGCGGGATCTTCCGAGCAGTACTTC. It encodes CASSYGLAGSSEQYF.

This chain connects TRBV5-1 to TRBJ1-4; unclear D gene. Germline-derived CDR1 and CDR2 are SGHRS and YFSETQ. The CDR3 has 15 residues. With 0 bases removed from V and 8 bases from J, the gap between germline ends came to 14 bases. This chain's CDR3 is CASSLEAASKEKLFF. As DNA, the CDR3 is TGCGCCAGCAGCTTGGAGGCAGCATCCAAGGAAAAACTGTTTTTT.

The chain combines TRBV10-3 with TRBJ2-1; tentative D call: TRBD1 (6 bases). Trimming stripped 10 bases from V and 6 bases from J, with 22 bases between. The CDR3 runs 15 residues. Looked up from germline, CDR1 is ENHRY and CDR2 is SYGVKD. The CDR3 spells CANSASGTLGNEQFF. CDR3 sequence (DNA): TGTGCCAACTCAGCCTCCGGGACACTAGGCAATGAGCAGTTCTTC.

The chain couples TRBV28 to TRBJ2-5, with 9 nucleotides matching TRBD1. The CDR3 spans 15 residues. Germline V CDR1 and CDR2: MDHEN, SYDVKM. V lost 3 bases to trimming and J lost 4 bases; unmatched junction nucleotides: 6. CDR3 sequence reads: CASSLDRGGRETQYF. The DNA for the CDR3 is TGTGCCAGCAGTTTGGACAGGGGCGGCCGAGAGACCCAGTACTTC.

The rearrangement uses TRBV19 and TRBJ2-7, with TRBD1 identical over 7 bases. V shed 4 bases, J shed 3 bases, and the junction held 6 bases outside the gene matches. The V gene's germline CDR1 is LNHDA and CDR2 SQIVND (reference sequence). CDR3 length equals 14 residues. In nucleotides, the CDR3 is TGTGCCAGTAGTAAGGGACAGAGACTCTACGAGCAGTACTTC. Amino acids: CASSKGQRLYEQYF.

The V and J genes are TRBV2 and TRBJ2-5; D is possibly TRBD2 (6 bases). The V gene's germline CDR1 is SNHLY and CDR2 FYNNEI. V lost 6 bases to trimming and J lost 0 bases, with 11 bases between them. The CDR3 has 14 amino acids. CDR3 in amino acids: CASRVRGNQETQYF. The CDR3 nucleotides are TGTGCCAGCAGAGTTCGGGGGAACCAAGAGACCCAGTACTTC. Full variable domain (rest looked up from reference TRBV2 and TRBJ2-5): EPEVTQTPSHQVTQMGQEVILRCVPISNHLYFYWYRQILGQKVEFLVSFYNNEISEKSEIFDDQFSVERPDGSNFTLKIRSTKLEDSAMYFCASRVRGNQETQYFGPGTRLLVL.

The CDR3 sequence: CASTSGGLGGELFF. The CDR3 nucleotides are TGTGCCAGCACCAGCGGGGGATTGGGCGGGGAGCTGTTTTTT. The chain combines TRBV6-1 with TRBJ2-2, with 8 positions matching TRBD2. The ends lost 7 bases at V and 7 bases at J; junction bases unmatched: 8. Per germline, CDR1 MNHNS and CDR2 SASEGT. This CDR3 is built from 14 residues.

This clone was detected only once. The junction and the germline gene differ at one end; a read error may be behind it. The chain recombines TRBV7-7 with TRBJ2-5, with 7 nucleotides matching TRBD1. Germline CDR1 SSHAT, CDR2 FNYEAQ (reference sequence). The length of the CDR3 is 14 residues. CDR3 sequence (DNA): TGTGCTAGCAGCTTGACAGGGTCGAAGGAGACCCAGTACTTC. Amino acids: CASSLTGSKETQYF. Full variable domain (outside the CDR3, taken from reference TRBV7-7 and TRBJ2-5): GAGVSQSPRYKVTKRGQDVTLRCDPISSHATLYWYQQALGQGPEFLTYFNYEAQPDKSGLPSDRFSAERPEGSISTLTIQRTEQRDSAMYRCASSLTGSKETQYFGPGTRLLVL.

A single count supports this clone. The chain carries TRBV2 and TRBJ2-7, with 10 bases matching TRBD1. Trimming removed 7 bases from V and 3 bases from J; junction bases left unmatched: 3. The germline gives CDR1 SNHLY, CDR2 FYNNEI. This CDR3 is built from 13 residues. CDR3: CASTGDRGYEQYF. In nucleotides, the CDR3 is TGTGCCAGCACGGGGGACAGGGGCTACGAGCAGTACTTC.